A single sample is the source of the 3 T cell receptor beta chains below, sequenced in a study of T cell responses to AZD1222 COVID-19 vaccine. Profiling relied on immunoSEQ multiplex PCR, and the TCRdb table lists in-frame clones only, not all of them. The table includes 130,000 or so clones, approximately 88% detected once. Sequencing used peripheral blood, obtained on day 0 of AZD1222 vaccination. Receptors were obtained from an adult in good health.

This clone came up a few times. The rearrangement joins TRBV7-3 to TRBJ2-5; D is uncertain. Per germline, CDR1 SGHTA and CDR2 FQGTGA. Trimming stripped 2 bases from V and 9 bases from J, with 19 bases between. This CDR3 spans 15 amino acids. The CDR3 region has the DNA TGTGCCAGCAGCTTAGTTGGATCGCCGATTGAGGCCCAGTACTTC. This codes for CASSLVGSPIEAQYF. Together with reference TRBV7-3 and TRBJ2-5, the CDR3 gives the full variable domain: GAGVSQTPSNKVTEKGKYVELRCDPISGHTALYWYRQSLGQGPEFLIYFQGTGAADDSGLPNDRFFAVRPEGSVSTLKIQRTERGDSAVYLCASSLVGSPIEAQYFGPGTRLLVL.

The V and J genes are TRBV11-1 and TRBJ2-4; a weak D match, TRBD1 (5 bases). Trimming took 5 bases from V and 2 from J, leaving 10 bases between them. This CDR3 contains 14 residues. The germline gives CDR1 SGHAT, CDR2 FQDESV (reference sequence). The DNA for the CDR3 is TGTGCCAGCAGCCTAGGGGTGACCAAAAACATTCAGTACTTC. Its protein product is CASSLGVTKNIQYF.

The chain has TRBV19 and TRBJ2-4; weak D call: TRBD1 (6 bases). The CDR3 extends over 15 amino acids. V was pared by 2 bases and J by 4 bases, with 12 bases between. Per germline, CDR1 LNHDA and CDR2 SQIVND (reference sequence). The CDR3 reads CASSIQAGTKNIQYF. DNA for the CDR3: TGTGCCAGTAGTATACAGGCAGGGACAAAAAACATTCAGTACTTC. The full variable domain, rest sourced from reference TRBV19 and TRBJ2-4, is DGGITQSPKYLFRKEGQNVTLSCEQNLNHDAMYWYRQDPGQGLRLIYYSQIVNDFQKGDIAEGYSVSREKKESFPLTVTSAQKNPTAFYLCASSIQAGTKNIQYFGAGTRLSVL.